This TCR beta chain was observed in a study of T cells in Graves' hyperthyroidism and ophthalmopathy. Overall study findings and caveats: The majority of expanded thyroid clonotypes above 0.001 also appeared in blood. The model foresaw ophthalmopathy a median around 6 months prior to onset.

This clonotype was detected many times. Its antigen remains unknown. Trimming stripped 3 bases from V and 4 bases from J, with 13 bases between. CDR3 length equals 14 residues. Germline CDR1 ENHRY, CDR2 SYGVKD. Amplification targeted TCR beta CDR3 regions from RNA transcripts. Primed by the HTBI set, a first-round RT-PCR was run on the TCR CDR3. TCRdb used MiXCR to reprocess the multiplex PCR reads, holding one entry per CDR3 protein. The top ten hold approximately 14% of the sample, which has some 460,000 distinct CDR3 sequences, more than 15% seen once. The chain is built from TRBV10-3 and TRBJ2-7; either TRBD1 or TRBD2 may fit D (5 bases each). The clonotype originates from a woman aged 18-30 years with Graves' hyperthyroidism. Sequenced sample: blood. The CDR3 here is CAISEKYGAYEQYF. CDR3 coding DNA: TGTGCCATCAGTGAAAAGTACGGGGCTTACGAGCAGTACTTC.